The rows below give T cell receptor beta chains drawn from one sample of a study of patients and donors after allogeneic stem cell transplantation. Each CDR3 protein is one row after TCRdb ran MiXCR on the RT-PCR reads. The sample shows approximately 140,000 distinct CDR3 sequences, approximately 37% of them seen only once. The source material was blood, either unsorted or a sorted T cell fraction (not recorded which). These receptors were collected from a human donor who was either an allogeneic HSCT recipient or a stem cell or donor lymphocyte infusion donor (not recorded which). It is not recorded whose cells these are; they may come from a transplant donor. CDR3s include the opening cysteine and the closing phenylalanine or tryptophan. D genes are given only for firm matches. Size tells how often a clone was seen (once, few, many) or the class of an expanded clone, and some rows leave it out.

v_gene	d_gene	j_gene	abundance	CDR3aa	CDR3nt
TRBV28	TRBD1	TRBJ1-5	few	CASSPGTGQNQPQHF	TGTGCCAGCAGTCCCGGGACAGGCCAGAATCAGCCCCAGCATTTT
TRBV20-1	-	TRBJ2-1	-	CSARKDFASYNEQFF	TGCAGTGCTAGAAAAGACTTTGCCTCCTACAATGAGCAGTTCTTC
TRBV7-9	-	TRBJ2-2	-	CASSPYNTGELFF	TGTGCCAGCAGTCCTTACAACACCGGGGAGCTGTTTTTT
TRBV9	-	TRBJ1-5	-	CASSADTSDQPQHF	TGTGCCAGCAGCGCCGACACGTCGGATCAGCCCCAGCATTTT
TRBV12-3/TRBV12-4	TRBD1	TRBJ1-1	-	CASRPVGTGGTEAFF	TGTGCCAGCAGACCTGTCGGGACAGGGGGGACTGAAGCTTTCTTT
TRBV15	-	TRBJ2-1	-	CATSRELNEQFF	TGTGCCACCAGCAGAGAATTGAATGAGCAGTTCTTC
TRBV5-6	-	TRBJ1-2	-	CASSWWALREDGYTF	TGTGCCAGCAGCTGGTGGGCCTTACGGGAGGATGGCTACACCTTC
TRBV29-1	TRBD1	TRBJ2-5	once	CSVQPFGQGGQTQYF	TGCAGCGTTCAGCCATTCGGACAGGGGGGACAGACCCAGTACTTC
TRBV4-3	-	TRBJ1-6	few	CASSQELSSPLHF	TGCGCCAGCAGCCAAGAGTTGAGTTCACCCCTCCACTTT
TRBV9	-	TRBJ1-4	-	CASSPPRDEKLFF	TGTGCCAGCAGCCCCCCTAGGGATGAAAAACTGTTTTTT
TRBV7-3	-	TRBJ1-1	few	CASSFNREAFF	TGTGCCAGCAGCTTCAATCGGGAAGCTTTCTTT
TRBV9	-	TRBJ2-3	few	CASRSGTDTQYF	TGTGCCAGCCGCTCAGGCACAGATACGCAGTATTTT
TRBV5-1	-	TRBJ1-2	once	CASSLVWTARRYGYTF	TGCGCCAGCAGCTTGGTTTGGACAGCACGACGCTATGGCTACACCTTC
TRBV30	-	TRBJ1-4	-	CAWSNGEKLFF	TGTGCCTGGAGTAACGGGGAAAAACTGTTTTTT
TRBV24-1	-	TRBJ2-2	few	CATSDFRRRDTGELFF	TGTGCCACCAGTGATTTTCGGAGACGGGACACCGGGGAGCTGTTTTTT
TRBV9	-	TRBJ2-1	once	CASSPTGVHNEQFF	TGTGCCAGCAGCCCGACCGGGGTGCACAATGAGCAGTTCTTC
TRBV5-1	-	TRBJ1-2	many	CASSLAGYGYTF	TGCGCCAGCAGCTTGGCGGGTTATGGCTACACCTTC
TRBV10-3	-	TRBJ2-2	few	CAISVTGPANTGELFF	TGTGCCATCAGTGTTACAGGGCCCGCGAACACCGGGGAGCTGTTTTTT
TRBV27	TRBD2	TRBJ2-5	-	CASSDLAGALDFLETQYF	TGTGCCAGCAGCGACCTAGCGGGGGCCCTCGACTTTCTCGAGACCCAGTACTTC
TRBV7-7	TRBD2	TRBJ2-3	-	CASSLAGGSADTQYF	TGTGCTAGCAGCTTAGCCGGGGGGTCGGCAGATACGCAGTATTTT
TRBV20-1	-	TRBJ2-7	few	CSASFGTRAYEQYF	TGCAGTGCTAGTTTCGGGACTCGGGCCTACGAGCAGTACTTC
TRBV10-3	-	TRBJ2-3	-	CATEGGAGTDTQYF	TGTGCCACAGAAGGGGGGGCCGGGACAGATACGCAGTATTTT
TRBV10-3	-	TRBJ1-5	-	CAASPQGHNQPQHF	TGTGCCGCCTCGCCGCAAGGGCACAATCAGCCCCAGCATTTT
TRBV29-1	TRBD1	TRBJ1-2	-	CSVETGLNYGYTF	TGCAGCGTGGAGACAGGGTTGAACTATGGCTACACCTTC
TRBV20-1	-	TRBJ1-5	-	CSARKGRDQPQHF	TGCAGTGCTAGGAAGGGGCGGGATCAGCCCCAGCATTTT
TRBV29-1	-	TRBJ2-1	once	CGGASYNEQFF	TGCGGGGGGGCCTCCTACAATGAGCAGTTCTTC
TRBV29-1	-	TRBJ2-7	once	CSVGLGSYEQYF	TGCAGCGTTGGGCTAGGCTCCTACGAGCAGTACTTC
TRBV20-1	-	TRBJ1-1	few	CSAQGPISTEAFF	TGCAGTGCCCAGGGCCCAATCAGCACTGAAGCTTTCTTT
TRBV6-1	-	TRBJ1-2	-	CASSSHGGGWNYGYTF	TGTGCCAGCAGTTCCCATGGGGGGGGTTGGAACTATGGCTACACCTTC
TRBV5-8	-	TRBJ2-3	-	CASSLGDSTDTQYF	TGTGCCAGCAGCTTGGGGGACTCCACAGATACGCAGTATTTT
TRBV12-3/TRBV12-4	-	TRBJ2-2	-	CASSPPGELFF	TGTGCCAGCAGCCCCCCCGGGGAGCTGTTTTTT
TRBV12-3/TRBV12-4	-	TRBJ1-1	-	CASSYMKQGTEAFF	TGTGCCAGCAGCTACATGAAACAGGGAACTGAAGCTTTCTTT
TRBV6-5	TRBD1	TRBJ1-1	-	CASTQTGGSESTEAFF	TGTGCCAGCACCCAGACAGGGGGCTCTGAGAGCACTGAAGCTTTCTTT
TRBV12-3/TRBV12-4	-	TRBJ1-1	few	CASRTWGKNTEAFF	TGTGCCAGCAGGACGTGGGGTAAGAACACTGAAGCTTTCTTT
TRBV5-8	-	TRBJ1-1	few	CASSFPGGNTEAFF	TGTGCCAGCAGCTTCCCGGGGGGGAACACTGAAGCTTTCTTT
TRBV10-3	-	TRBJ2-5	-	CAIGVWQTQYF	TGTGCCATCGGGGTCTGGCAGACCCAGTACTTC